This TCR beta chain was captured in a study of T cells in women clearing cervical HPV infection. Study details: Cases: HPV16-related CIN3 or worse on histology, a couple of invasive cancers.

Whole-study findings and limits: It is unknown whether associations predate infection; no effector/memory or HPV-specific sorting. TRBV6-7 relative abundance averaged roughly 0.099% in cases and 0.15% to 0.2% in controls.

With regard to this clone: Antigen unknown. The missing CDR3 end, 3 residues past where the read stops, is filled in from the germline J gene.

Assay: immunoSEQ multiplex PCR; the TCRdb copy retains only in-frame clones and omits some. This repertoire includes fewer than 40,000 clones. Germline CDR1 is SGHRS and CDR2 is YFSETQ. This CDR3 contains 18 residues. Cervical HPV DNA detected by MY09/MY11 PCR, typed by dot-blot. This sequence was found in a woman between 18 and 69 years old with a cervical HPV16 infection that either progressed to CIN3+ or cleared (not recorded which). The sequenced material came from blood buffy coat. The V call is TRBV5-1, the J call TRBJ2-2, with a possible D match to TRBD1 (6 bases). Partial CDR3 DNA: TGCGCCAGCAGCTTGGCCGGGACATCCTCCGGCGGTAATGAAAAG. This gives the protein CASSLAGTSSGGNEK. The entire CDR3 reads CASSLAGTSSGGNEKLFF. The variable domain in full, with the rest retrieved from reference TRBV5-1 and TRBJ2-2, is KAGVTQTPRYLIKTRGQQVTLSCSPISGHRSVSWYQQTPGQGLQFLFEYFSETQRNKGNFPGRFSGRQFSNSRSEMNVSTLELGDSALYLCASSLAGTSSGGNEKLFFGEGSRLTVL.